This entry lists 19 T cell receptor beta chains sequenced from one sample in a study of T cell repertoires in cytomegalovirus infection. No antigen has been identified for these receptors. One entry per CDR3 protein, called by TCRdb with MiXCR from the reads. Among a few hundred thousand distinct CDR3 sequences, 40% were seen once, and the ten largest hold about 48%. Specimen: cultured PBMCs, collected from culture after CMV antigen stimulation. The origin of the receptors is a human donor in good health (CMV status not recorded). Some clones in this sample may be carry-over from other donors' samples.

This clonotype was seen a handful of times. The chain recombines TRBV27 with TRBJ1-2; D not resolved. The CDR3 loop spans 15 amino acids. Germline V gene data show CDR1 as MNHEY and CDR2 as SMNVEV (reference sequence). V lost 6 bases and J 2 bases, leaving 16 bases between the germline ends. CDR3 coding DNA: TGTGCCAGCAGCTATTACCCTGGAACAAACTATGGCTACACCTTC. Amino acids: CASSYYPGTNYGYTF.

This clonotype was detected many times. The rearrangement links TRBV7-2 to TRBJ2-3; 11 nucleotides align to TRBD2. The germline gives CDR1 SGHTA, CDR2 FQGNSA. J was trimmed by 4 bases and V by 5 bases; bases with no gene match: 2. CDR3 length equals 14 residues. In DNA, the CDR3 is TGTGCCAGCAGCCGTAGCGGGGGGGCAGATACGCAGTATTTT. It yields the protein CASSRSGGADTQYF.

This chain joins TRBV7-2 and TRBJ1-6; D is undetermined. The CDR3 consists of 16 residues. CDR1 is SGHTA, CDR2 FQGNSA, per germline. V was clipped by 5 bases and J by 9 bases, with 20 bases between them. This CDR3 is CASSPGLSYLGSPLHF. The CDR3, as DNA: TGTGCCAGCAGCCCCGGACTCAGCTATTTGGGTTCACCCCTCCACTTT.

This clonotype was seen more than once but under ten times. This sequence joins TRBV7-8 and TRBJ2-5; no clear D gene. CDR1 is SGHVS and CDR2 is FQNEAQ in the germline V gene. Between the trimmed V and J ends, which lost 5 bases and 5 bases, there was a span of 12 bases. The CDR3 has 13 amino acids. This CDR3 reads CASSRRARETQYF. The CDR3 region has the DNA TGTGCCAGCAGCCGACGAGCCCGGGAGACCCAGTACTTC. The full variable domain, in which reference TRBV7-8 and TRBJ2-5 provide the parts outside the CDR3, is GAGVSQSPRYKVAKRGQDVALRCDPISGHVSLFWYQQALGQGPEFLTYFQNEAQLDKSGLPSDRFFAERPEGSVSTLKIQRTQQEDSAVYLCASSRRARETQYFGPGTRLLVL.

This clonotype was found a few times. This chain links TRBV7-2 with TRBJ1-1, with TRBD1 matching over 8 bases. The CDR3 is 14 amino acids. Germline-derived CDR1 and CDR2 are SGHTA and FQGNSA. V lost 4 bases and J lost 4; bases outside the gene matches: 5. This CDR3 reads CASSSRTGSTEAFF. The DNA of the CDR3 is TGTGCCAGCAGCTCTCGGACAGGGAGCACTGAAGCTTTCTTT.

The rearrangement links TRBV10-3 to TRBJ2-1; TRBD2 aligns across 8 bases. With V trimmed by 2 bases and J by 6 bases, 12 bases remained unmatched. Looked up from germline, CDR1 is ENHRY and CDR2 is SYGVKD. The CDR3 is made up of 17 amino acids. In DNA form, the CDR3 reads TGTGCCATCAGTGAGCCCTCCGGGACTAGGGGAAGCAATGAGCAGTTCTTC. It encodes CAISEPSGTRGSNEQFF.

This chain uses TRBV19 with TRBJ2-4; the D is unclear. Trimming pared 3 bases from V and 0 bases from J, leaving 15 bases between. Per germline, CDR1 LNHDA and CDR2 SQIVND (reference sequence). The CDR3 runs to 17 residues. Written as DNA, the CDR3 is TGTGCCAGTAGTATCTCGGCGATAACCTTAGCCAAAAACATTCAGTACTTC. It specifies CASSISAITLAKNIQYF.

This chain links TRBV7-2 with TRBJ2-3; possible D gene TRBD2, 5 bases. Germline V CDR1 and CDR2: SGHTA, FQGNSA. The CDR3 spans 19 residues. Trimming stripped 4 bases from V and 1 base from J, with 24 bases between. The chain's CDR3 is CASSSVLGGSRRGTDTQYF. CDR3 DNA: TGTGCCAGCAGCTCTGTCCTTGGCGGGTCACGACGAGGCACAGATACGCAGTATTTT.

The chain joins TRBV6-1 to TRBJ1-1; D is ambiguous. The CDR3 extends over 14 amino acids. Deletions cut 2 bases from V and 5 bases from J, with 12 bases between. Germline V gene data show CDR1 as MNHNS and CDR2 as SASEGT. This CDR3 reads CASSETRLGTEAFF. Here the CDR3 DNA reads TGTGCCAGCAGTGAAACCAGGTTAGGAACTGAAGCTTTCTTT.

The sample holds a few counts of this clonotype. The V call is TRBV4-3, the J call TRBJ2-7; 8 nucleotides match TRBD2. The V segment lost 1 base and the J segment 2 bases; nucleotides outside the gene matches: 1. The length of the CDR3 is 14 residues. Germline CDR1 is LGHNA and CDR2 is YSLEER. CDR3 in amino acids: CASSQAGGAYEQYF. The CDR3 region has the DNA TGCGCCAGCAGCCAAGCGGGAGGGGCCTACGAGCAGTACTTC.

V is TRBV11-2 and J is TRBJ1-6; D is undetermined. Germline loops: CDR1 SGHAT, CDR2 FQNNGV. The germline V and J ends were trimmed by 1 base and 10 bases, with 8 bases remaining between them. The CDR3 spans 13 residues. The chain's CDR3 is CASSLALDSPLHF. The DNA of the CDR3 is TGTGCCAGCAGCTTAGCGCTGGACTCACCCCTCCACTTT.

The chain combines TRBV7-6 with TRBJ2-7; D is perhaps TRBD2 (5 bases). The germline V gene encodes CDR1 SGHVS and CDR2 FNYEAQ. Deletions cut 5 bases from V and 0 bases from J, with 17 bases between. This CDR3 has 16 amino acids. CDR3 nucleotides: TGTGCCAGCAGCCCCGCAGGTGACGAGGGCTCCTACGAGCAGTACTTC. It encodes CASSPAGDEGSYEQYF. The full variable domain, with the rest looked up from reference TRBV7-6 and TRBJ2-7, is GAGVSQSPRYKVTKRGQDVALRCDPISGHVSLYWYRQALGQGPEFLTYFNYEAQQDKSGLPNDRFSAERPEGSISTLTIQRTEQRDSAMYRCASSPAGDEGSYEQYFGPGTRLTVT.

The chain employs TRBV28 and TRBJ2-5, with a weak D call TRBD2 (5 bases). CDR1 and CDR2 (germline): MDHEN, SYDVKM. Deletions cut 10 bases from V and 3 bases from J, with 15 bases between. The CDR3 length is 13 residues. DNA for the CDR3: TGTGCCACCACGAAAGCGGCCAAAGAGACCCAGTACTTC. Encoded protein: CATTKAAKETQYF.

The chain's CDR3 is CASSFGLEGAMTGELFF. The CDR3 DNA reads TGTGCCAGCAGTTTTGGTTTGGAGGGAGCTATGACCGGGGAGCTGTTTTTT. This chain links TRBV12-3 or TRBV12-4 with TRBJ2-2, with a possible D match to TRBD2 (6 bases). With 3 bases removed from V and 5 bases from J, the gap between germline ends came to 19 bases. This CDR3 comprises 17 residues.

The chain employs TRBV29-1 and TRBJ2-1, with 11 bases that match TRBD1. With 7 bases clipped from V and 6 bases from J, the junction kept 8 bases outside the gene matches. The CDR3 consists of 14 residues. Per the germline V gene, CDR1 is SQVTM and CDR2 is ANQGSEA. CDR3 DNA sequence: TGCAGCGCAATGGACAGGGGGCCGTCCAATGAGCAGTTCTTC. This encodes CSAMDRGPSNEQFF.

This clonotype has a handful of counts. V is TRBV7-6 and J is TRBJ1-5; tentative D call: TRBD1 (5 bases). Trimming pared 5 bases from V and 1 base from J, leaving 12 bases between. Germline CDR1 is SGHVS and CDR2 is FNYEAQ. The CDR3 has 15 amino acids. The CDR3 spells CASSTTGTSNQPQHF. The CDR3 coding sequence is TGTGCCAGCAGCACCACCGGGACGAGCAATCAGCCCCAGCATTTT.

The CDR3 nucleotides are TGTGCCAGCAGTTACTCGGACACCCCCGCGGGCTATGGCTACACCTTC. This translates into CASSYSDTPAGYGYTF. The rearrangement links TRBV6-2 or TRBV6-3 to TRBJ1-2; D is perhaps TRBD1 (5 bases). Trimming took 0 bases from V and 4 from J, leaving 15 bases between them. Germline V CDR1 and CDR2: MNHEY, SVGEGT. This CDR3 has 16 residues.

The gene calls are TRBV3-1 and TRBJ1-6, with no clear D. Trimming pared 2 bases from V and 7 bases from J, leaving 6 bases between. The CDR3 is made up of 13 amino acids. The germline V gene encodes CDR1 LGHDT and CDR2 YNNKEL (reference sequence). CDR3 amino acids: CASSQSENSPLHF. CDR3 DNA sequence: TGTGCCAGCAGCCAAAGCGAAAATTCACCCCTCCACTTT.

This chain links TRBV19 with TRBJ1-2; D may be TRBD1 (6 bases). This CDR3 spans 14 amino acids. V was trimmed by 5 bases and J by 4 bases, leaving 14 bases between them. In germline, CDR1 is LNHDA, CDR2 SQIVND (reference sequence). CDR3 amino acids: CASSGSGVIYGYTF. The CDR3 DNA is TGTGCCAGTAGTGGTTCAGGGGTAATCTATGGCTACACCTTC.